These 23 T cell receptor beta chains originate from one sample sequenced in a study of blood T cell repertoires in COVID-19. TCRdb's table, derived via immunoSEQ multiplex PCR, lists solely in-frame clones and lacks some. This table has around 59,000 clones, 70% to 90% appearing once. The sample comprised peripheral blood. The receptors were gathered from a man aged 60 to 75 with acute or convalescent COVID-19.

The chain combines TRBV12-3 or TRBV12-4 with TRBJ2-7; D is perhaps TRBD2 (5 bases). This CDR3 contains 11 residues. Trimming removed 4 bases from V and 6 bases from J, with 7 bases in between. Here the CDR3 DNA reads TGTGCCAGCAGTTCCGGACTCGAGCAGTACTTC. Its translation is CASSSGLEQYF.

V and J are TRBV4-1 and TRBJ2-7, with D maybe TRBD1 (6 bases). Trimming took 2 bases from V and 4 from J, leaving 21 bases between them. There are 17 residues in the CDR3. Germline CDR1 MGHRA, CDR2 YSYEKL. The CDR3 here is CASSQRVGGESSYEQYF. The DNA of the CDR3 is TGCGCCAGCAGCCAAAGGGTAGGGGGTGAATCATCTTACGAGCAGTACTTC.

The chain employs TRBV10-1 and TRBJ2-7, with D perhaps TRBD2 (6 bases). With 5 bases removed from V and 0 bases from J, the gap between germline ends came to 11 bases. CDR3 size: 14 residues. From germline, CDR1 is WNHNN and CDR2 SYGVQD (reference sequence). The CDR3 loop is CASSRDSSSYEQYF. In nucleotides, the CDR3 is TGCGCCAGCAGTCGGGACTCGAGCTCCTACGAGCAGTACTTC.

The chain carries TRBV4-2 and TRBJ1-5; D might be TRBD1 (5 bases). This CDR3 has 15 residues. V lost 2 bases to trimming and J lost 6 bases, with 14 bases between them. Germline CDR1 LGHNA, CDR2 YNFKEQ. CDR3 region: CASSQTSYGGQPQHF. In DNA, the CDR3 is TGTGCCAGCAGCCAAACCTCCTACGGGGGTCAGCCCCAGCATTTT.

The CDR3: CASSRTSGSSYNEQFF. The CDR3 DNA sequence: TGTGCCAGCAGTAGGACTAGCGGGAGCTCCTACAATGAGCAGTTCTTC. The chain has TRBV7-3 and TRBJ2-1; 13 nucleotides agree with TRBD2. This CDR3 has 16 amino acids. The J segment lost 0 bases and the V segment lost 6 bases, leaving 2 bases of the junction unmatched. The V gene's germline CDR1 is SGHTA and CDR2 FQGTGA.

In DNA form, the CDR3 reads TGTGCCAGCAGTCCCCGGGACAGCGCCTACAATGAGCAGTTCTTC. Protein: CASSPRDSAYNEQFF. The gene calls are TRBV27 and TRBJ2-1; 7 bases map to TRBD1. The CDR3 has 15 residues. V lost 5 bases, J lost 2 bases, and 6 bases stayed unmatched. The V gene's germline CDR1 is MNHEY and CDR2 SMNVEV (reference sequence).

The chain joins TRBV7-8 to TRBJ1-2; 7 bases are shared with TRBD1. V lost 4 bases to trimming and J lost 1 base; unmatched junction nucleotides: 12. CDR3 size: 17 residues. Germline assignment: CDR1 SGHVS and CDR2 FQNEAQ. The CDR3, as DNA: TGTGCCAGCAGCTCCCGGGACAGAGCCCGTTTTAACTATGGCTACACCTTC. Its translation is CASSSRDRARFNYGYTF.

The genes are TRBV20-1 and TRBJ1-1; TRBD1 is a possible D gene (5 bases). Deletions cut 6 bases from V and 7 bases from J, with 9 bases between. From germline, CDR1 is DFQATT and CDR2 SNEGSKA (reference sequence). This CDR3 contains 10 residues. The CDR3 DNA follows: TGCAGTGCCCGAAGGGGTGAAGCTTTCTTT. Translated: CSARRGEAFF.

The chain carries TRBV28 and TRBJ1-2; D remains ambiguous. CDR3 length: 14 residues. Germline CDR1 is MDHEN and CDR2 is SYDVKM. Trimming stripped 7 bases from V and 8 bases from J, with 20 bases between. This CDR3 is CASTTRGLTMGYTF. In DNA, the CDR3 is TGTGCCAGCACCACGCGGGGATTAACTATGGGCTACACCTTC.

V and J are TRBV29-1 and TRBJ1-2; a possible D gene is TRBD1 (5 bases). CDR3 length: 11 residues. Per the germline V gene, CDR1 is SQVTM and CDR2 is ANQGSEA. The germline V and J ends were trimmed by 4 bases and 3 bases, with 6 bases remaining between them. The CDR3 coding sequence is TGCAGCGTTGGGGGGGACTATGGCTACACCTTC. It codes for CSVGGDYGYTF.

The genes are TRBV14 and TRBJ2-1, with D unclear. Trimming removed 2 bases from V and 2 bases from J, with 13 bases in between. Germline V lookup: CDR1 SGHDN, CDR2 FVKESK. This CDR3 has 16 amino acids. CDR3 bases: TGTGCCAGCAGCCAAAGAGTAGGAGAAGCCTACAATGAGCAGTTCTTC. Translating it yields CASSQRVGEAYNEQFF.

The genes are TRBV6-1 and TRBJ1-2; 8 bases are shared with TRBD1. Germline V gives CDR1 MNHNS, CDR2 SASEGT. The CDR3 has 16 residues. J gave up 5 bases and V 4 bases, and 12 bases lay outside the gene matches. In DNA form, the CDR3 reads TGTGCCAGCAGTGCCATAACGGGACAGGCCACTTATGGCTACACCTTC. It translates to CASSAITGQATYGYTF.

The rearrangement joins TRBV20-1 to TRBJ1-1; TRBD1 matches at 7 bases. Germline CDR1 reads DFQATT; CDR2 reads SNEGSKA (reference sequence). Trimming removed 5 bases from V and 4 bases from J; junction bases left unmatched: 1. The CDR3 length is 11 residues. The CDR3 nucleotides read TGCAGTGCTTCAGGGGGCACTGAAGCTTTCTTT. Residues: CSASGGTEAFF.

The chain carries TRBV10-3 and TRBJ1-3; 9 bases are a match to TRBD1. The CDR3 has 13 amino acids. Germline CDR1 reads ENHRY; CDR2 reads SYGVKD. V lost 2 bases and J lost 9; bases outside the gene matches: 2. The CDR3 loop is CAISEGDRATIYF. CDR3 DNA: TGTGCCATCAGTGAGGGGGACAGGGCCACCATATATTTT.

V usage is TRBV6-5 and J usage is TRBJ1-5; D perhaps matches TRBD1 (5 bases). V lost 2 bases, J lost 0 bases, and 8 bases lay in between. The CDR3 runs 15 residues. The germline V gene has CDR1 MNHEY and CDR2 SVGAGI. The CDR3 DNA is TGTGCCAGCAGTTACGGACAAAATAGCAATCAGCCCCAGCATTTT. This codes for CASSYGQNSNQPQHF.

The J gene is TRBJ2-7, the V gene TRBV6-5, with 7 positions matching TRBD1. CDR3 size: 13 residues. The trim removed 6 bases at V and 3 bases at J, leaving 5 bases unmatched. CDR1 and CDR2 (germline): MNHEY, SVGAGI. CDR3 sequence: CASSWQGVYEQYF. For the CDR3, the DNA is TGTGCCAGCAGCTGGCAGGGGGTCTACGAGCAGTACTTC.

The genes are TRBV27 and TRBJ2-7, with 10 bases that match TRBD2. The CDR3 is made up of 14 amino acids. The germline V gene encodes CDR1 MNHEY and CDR2 SMNVEV (reference sequence). V lost 8 bases, J lost 7 bases, and 11 bases stayed unmatched. The DNA for the CDR3 is TGTGCCAGCGGAAGAGCGGGAGGGCCGGGAGAGCAGTACTTC. It yields the protein CASGRAGGPGEQYF.

The CDR3: CASSVDSSEEKLFF. CDR3 DNA sequence: TGTGCCAGCAGTGTGGACAGTAGCGAGGAAAAACTGTTTTTT. The chain links TRBV2 to TRBJ1-4; possibly TRBD1 for D (6 bases). Trimming removed 4 bases at V and 8 bases at J, with 14 bases between. Looked up from germline, CDR1 is SNHLY and CDR2 is FYNNEI. CDR3 size: 14 residues.

V is TRBV6-5 and J is TRBJ2-1, with TRBD2 matching over 7 bases. Germline values: CDR1 MNHEY, CDR2 SVGAGI. With V trimmed by 0 bases and J by 6 bases, 8 bases remained unmatched. The CDR3 extends over 16 amino acids. The CDR3 protein is CASSYSAAGARNEQFF. In nucleotides, the CDR3 is TGTGCCAGCAGTTACTCGGCGGCGGGAGCCCGCAATGAGCAGTTCTTC.

The V and J genes are TRBV19 and TRBJ2-7; 12 bases fit TRBD2. Germline V gene lookup returns CDR1 LNHDA and CDR2 SQIVND (reference sequence). This CDR3 comprises 15 residues. V was clipped by 6 bases and J by 5 bases; unmatched bases: 8. CDR3 coding DNA: TGTGCCAGTAGCGAACTAGCGGGAGGAAGCGACGAGCAGTACTTC. Translating gives CASSELAGGSDEQYF.

The genes are TRBV5-1 and TRBJ1-6, with D possibly being TRBD1 (6 bases). Trimming took off 3 bases at V and 8 bases at J, with 18 bases between the two ends. This CDR3 region has 16 residues. In germline, CDR1 is SGHRS, CDR2 YFSETQ. CDR3 amino acids: CASSSGATSRDSPLHF. The CDR3 coding sequence is TGCGCCAGCAGCTCAGGGGCCACGTCTAGGGATTCACCCCTCCACTTT. The full variable domain, with the rest looked up from reference TRBV5-1 and TRBJ1-6, is KAGVTQTPRYLIKTRGQQVTLSCSPISGHRSVSWYQQTPGQGLQFLFEYFSETQRNKGNFPGRFSGRQFSNSRSEMNVSTLELGDSALYLCASSSGATSRDSPLHFGNGTRLTVT.

V usage is TRBV11-2 and J usage is TRBJ2-2, with 8 bases that match TRBD2. With 5 bases clipped from V and 7 bases from J, the junction kept 18 bases outside the gene matches. The CDR3 sequence is 18 residues long. In germline, CDR1 is SGHAT, CDR2 FQNNGV. CDR3 sequence: CASSQGYAGTSDIGELFF. The CDR3 DNA sequence: TGTGCCAGCAGCCAAGGATACGCTGGGACTAGTGACATCGGGGAGCTGTTTTTT. Combining the CDR3 with reference TRBV11-2 and TRBJ2-2 gives the whole variable domain EAGVAQSPRYKIIEKRQSVAFWCNPISGHATLYWYQQILGQGPKLLIQFQNNGVVDDSQLPKDRFSAERLKGVDSTLKIQPAKLEDSAVYLCASSQGYAGTSDIGELFFGEGSRLTVL.

V and J are TRBV5-4 and TRBJ2-7; possible D gene TRBD1, 6 bases. CDR3 length: 14 amino acids. Germline CDR1 and CDR2: SGHNT and YYREEE (reference sequence). V dropped 0 bases and J dropped 1 base, with 8 bases sitting between them. CDR3 DNA: TGTGCCAGCAGCTTGGCCCAGGGGTCCTACGAGCAGTACTTC. This sequence encodes CASSLAQGSYEQYF.